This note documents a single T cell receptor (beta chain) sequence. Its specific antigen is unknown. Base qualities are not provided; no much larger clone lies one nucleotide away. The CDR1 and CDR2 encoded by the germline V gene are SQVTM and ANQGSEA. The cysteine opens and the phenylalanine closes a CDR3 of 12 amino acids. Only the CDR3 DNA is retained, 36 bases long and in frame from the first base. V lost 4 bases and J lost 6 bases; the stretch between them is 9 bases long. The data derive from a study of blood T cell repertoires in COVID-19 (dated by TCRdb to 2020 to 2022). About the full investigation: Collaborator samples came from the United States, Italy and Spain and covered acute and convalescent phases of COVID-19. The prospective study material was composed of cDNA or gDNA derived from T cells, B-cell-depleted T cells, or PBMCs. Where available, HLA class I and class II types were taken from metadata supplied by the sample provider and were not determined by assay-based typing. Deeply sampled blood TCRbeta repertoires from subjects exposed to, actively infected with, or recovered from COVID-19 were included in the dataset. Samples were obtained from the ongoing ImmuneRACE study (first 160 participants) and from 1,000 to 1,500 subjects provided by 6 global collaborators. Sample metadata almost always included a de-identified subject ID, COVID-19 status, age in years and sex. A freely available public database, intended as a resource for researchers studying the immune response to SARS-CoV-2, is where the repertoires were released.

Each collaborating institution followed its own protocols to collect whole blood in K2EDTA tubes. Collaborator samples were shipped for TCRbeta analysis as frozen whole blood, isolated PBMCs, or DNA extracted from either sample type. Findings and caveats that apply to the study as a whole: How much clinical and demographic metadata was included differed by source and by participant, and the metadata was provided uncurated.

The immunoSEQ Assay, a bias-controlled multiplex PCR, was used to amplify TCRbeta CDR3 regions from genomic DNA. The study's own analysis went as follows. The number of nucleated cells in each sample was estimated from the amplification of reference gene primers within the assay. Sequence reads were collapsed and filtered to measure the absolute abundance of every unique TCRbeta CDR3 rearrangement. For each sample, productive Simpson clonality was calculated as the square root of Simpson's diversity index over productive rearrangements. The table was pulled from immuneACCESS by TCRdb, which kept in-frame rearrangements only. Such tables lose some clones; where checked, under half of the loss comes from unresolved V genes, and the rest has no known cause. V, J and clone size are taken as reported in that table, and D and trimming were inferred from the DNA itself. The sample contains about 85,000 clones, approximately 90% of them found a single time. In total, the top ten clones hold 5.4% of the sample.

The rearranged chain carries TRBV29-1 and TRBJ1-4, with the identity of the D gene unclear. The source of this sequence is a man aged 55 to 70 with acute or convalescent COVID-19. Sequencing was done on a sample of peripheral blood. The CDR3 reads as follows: CSVAGMDEKLFF. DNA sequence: TGCAGCGTTGCAGGCATGGATGAAAAACTGTTTTTT.